The source of this TCR beta chain is a study of cytomegalovirus exposure and HLA in healthy donors. Study-level information: Earlier, 100 million to 130 million unique TCR beta sequences were recovered from approximately 200 million T cells by an analysis.

Donors showed nominal health when sampled, although they likely had unrecorded immune exposures. About this clone itself: Its antigen is unidentified. Within the sample, other DNA sequences also encode this same CDR3.

General observations from the study: Confirmation in vitro established that a few CMV-associated chains were specific for CMV antigens. Reportedly, diagnosis of cytomegalovirus status by the classifier showed high specificity and sensitivity.

V was pared by 0 bases and J by 3 bases, with 3 bases of the junction left unmatched. Germline CDR1 SGHRS, CDR2 YFSETQ. This CDR3 is built from 15 residues. The PCR had 60 Vbeta and 13 Jbeta primers. Profiling relied on immunoSEQ multiplex PCR, and the TCRdb table lists in-frame clones only, not all of them. The sample has some 150,000 clones; around 78% are singletons. This chain uses TRBV5-1 with TRBJ2-1; TRBD2 matches at 7 bases. The sample consisted of PBMCs. The TCR comes from a female donor in good health and CMV-seropositive. Here the CDR3 DNA reads TGCGCCAGCAGCTTGGGATCTAGCGGCTACAATGAGCAGTTCTTC. It is translated as CASSLGSSGYNEQFF.